Shown below are 7 T cell receptor beta chains from a single sample sequenced in a study of T cells in narcolepsy. Repertoires were generated with immunoSEQ multiplex PCR, while TCRdb's copy carries only in-frame clones and drops some. The table records about 25,000 clones, about four fifths of them present only once. Source material: CD45RA- memory CD4+ T cells from PBMCs. These receptors all stem from a human donor with narcolepsy.

The V gene is TRBV5-1, the J gene TRBJ2-1; D perhaps matches TRBD2 (7 bases). CDR1 and CDR2 (germline): SGHRS, YFSETQ. The CDR3 runs to 15 residues. V was shortened by 2 bases and J by 10 bases, with 19 bases between the two germline ends. CDR3 nucleotides: TGCGCCAGCAGCTTACCCGCGGGGGCCACGAGGGAGCAGTTCTTC. Protein sequence: CASSLPAGATREQFF.

CDR3 loop: CASSSWTSGNPNEQFF. DNA for the CDR3: TGTGCCAGCAGCTCGTGGACTAGCGGGAACCCCAATGAGCAGTTCTTC. This chain connects TRBV7-6 to TRBJ2-1, with 12 bases identical to TRBD2. This CDR3 contains 16 residues. The ends lost 4 bases at V and 6 bases at J; junction bases unmatched: 7. Germline loops: CDR1 SGHVS, CDR2 FNYEAQ.

The chain recombines TRBV5-1 with TRBJ2-1; the match to TRBD2 covers 12 bases. The junction had 3 bases not matched to a gene; V was cut back by 0 bases and J by 8 bases. Per the germline V gene, CDR1 is SGHRS and CDR2 is YFSETQ. The CDR3 contains 15 residues. Here the CDR3 reads CASSLGLAGVDEQFF. Here the CDR3 DNA reads TGCGCCAGCAGCTTGGGACTAGCGGGAGTCGATGAGCAGTTCTTC.

The chain couples TRBV19 to TRBJ1-2; no firm D call. Trimming cost V 5 bases and J 4 bases, with 11 bases left between them. The length of the CDR3 is 13 residues. The germline gives CDR1 LNHDA, CDR2 SQIVND (reference sequence). The CDR3 region is CASSASGPYGYTF. The CDR3 nucleotides are TGTGCCAGTAGTGCATCCGGGCCCTATGGCTACACCTTC. The variable domain in full, with the rest retrieved from reference TRBV19 and TRBJ1-2, is DGGITQSPKYLFRKEGQNVTLSCEQNLNHDAMYWYRQDPGQGLRLIYYSQIVNDFQKGDIAEGYSVSREKKESFPLTVTSAQKNPTAFYLCASSASGPYGYTFGSGTRLTVV.

The chain links TRBV19 to TRBJ2-3; no firm D call. Trimming left V 6 bases short and J 0 bases short, with 7 bases between. In germline, CDR1 is LNHDA, CDR2 SQIVND (reference sequence). CDR3 size: 13 residues. The CDR3 nucleotides read TGTGCCAGTAGAGGGCCCAGCACAGATACGCAGTATTTT. This encodes CASRGPSTDTQYF.

The sample holds one count of this clone. The chain has TRBV14 and TRBJ2-3; 8 nucleotides line up with TRBD1. Trimming at V came to 6 bases and at J to 5 bases, leaving 7 bases not matched to a gene. The CDR3 is 14 amino acids. CDR1 SGHDN and CDR2 FVKESK come from the germline V gene. CDR3 bases: TGTGCCAGCAGACCCGGACAGGGTAGAGATACGCAGTATTTT. This codes for CASRPGQGRDTQYF.

This chain uses TRBV11-3 with TRBJ1-6; 7 bases fit TRBD1. This CDR3 contains 17 residues. V shed 3 bases, J shed 8 bases, and the junction held 13 bases outside the gene matches. Germline CDR1 SGHNT, CDR2 YENEEA. CDR3 DNA sequence: TGTGCCAGCAGCTTCATACAGGGGCTTATCGTAGATTCACCCCTCCACTTT. Translating it yields CASSFIQGLIVDSPLHF. Full variable domain (outside the CDR3, taken from reference TRBV11-3 and TRBJ1-6): EAGVVQSPRYKIIEKKQPVAFWCNPISGHNTLYWYLQNLGQGPELLIRYENEEAVDDSQLPKDRFSAERLKGVDSTLKIQPAELGDSAVYLCASSFIQGLIVDSPLHFGNGTRLTVT.